Listed here are 29 T cell receptor beta chains from one sample, sequenced in a study of T-cell reconstitution after alpha-beta-depleted transplantation in children. Researchers prepared the TCRbeta library using unique molecular identifiers, the study reports. TCRdb re-derived calls from the PCR reads in MiXCR, one entry per CDR3 protein. Of a few hundred thousand distinct CDR3 sequences listed, roughly 24% are singletons. Specimen: PBMCs, collected before TCRalphabeta/CD19-depleted stem cell transplant. These receptors were taken from a girl under 10 years old with Fanconi anemia, due to receive a stem cell transplant.

This clonotype was detected ten times or more. The V and J genes are TRBV5-1 and TRBJ2-1; 9 bases align to TRBD1. This CDR3 spans 12 amino acids. With 3 bases clipped from V and 8 bases from J, the junction kept 0 bases outside the gene matches. Per germline, CDR1 SGHRS and CDR2 YFSETQ. CDR3: CASSWTGDEQFF. Written as DNA, the CDR3 is TGCGCCAGCAGCTGGACAGGGGATGAGCAGTTCTTC.

This clonotype was seen repeatedly, ten times or more. This chain uses TRBV29-1 with TRBJ2-1, with unresolved D. The CDR3 totals 12 residues. The germline V gene has CDR1 SQVTM and CDR2 ANQGSEA. Trimming cost V 4 bases and J 10 bases, with 14 bases left between them. The CDR3 DNA reads TGCAGCGTTGTTTCGAGCCTATCGGAGCAGTTCTTC. Translated: CSVVSSLSEQFF.

This clonotype was observed many times. This chain connects TRBV20-1 to TRBJ2-1, with D perhaps TRBD2 (6 bases). From germline, CDR1 is DFQATT and CDR2 SNEGSKA (reference sequence). Trimming stripped 2 bases from V and 3 bases from J, with 11 bases between. This CDR3 has 14 residues. CDR3: CSARRASVYNEQFF. Written as DNA, the CDR3 is TGCAGTGCTAGACGGGCTAGCGTCTACAATGAGCAGTTCTTC.

This chain joins TRBV24-1 and TRBJ2-1; D is ambiguous. In germline, CDR1 is KGHDR, CDR2 SFDVKD. The V gene lost 3 bases and the J gene lost 0 bases, with 17 bases spanning the gap. The CDR3 length is 18 residues. CDR3 coding DNA: TGTGCCACCAGTGATCCTTCCTCTTCCCCGAGCTCCTACAATGAGCAGTTCTTC. Amino acid sequence: CATSDPSSSPSSYNEQFF.

This clonotype came up many times. The rearrangement joins TRBV20-1 to TRBJ2-5, with D perhaps assigned TRBD1 or TRBD2 (5 bases each). The length of the CDR3 is 13 residues. Trimming stripped 2 bases from V and 7 bases from J, with 14 bases between. Germline loops: CDR1 DFQATT, CDR2 SNEGSKA (reference sequence). The CDR3 loop is CSARWGPKGTQYF. Written as DNA, the CDR3 is TGCAGTGCTAGATGGGGACCGAAAGGGACCCAGTACTTC.

This clonotype was recorded a few times. The CDR3 here is CASSLVSGYNEQFF. DNA of the CDR3: TGTGCCAGCAGCTTAGTAAGCGGATACAATGAGCAGTTCTTC. This chain joins TRBV7-2 and TRBJ2-1, with D possibly matching TRBD2 (5 bases). CDR1 is SGHTA, CDR2 FQGNSA, per germline. V lost 1 base to trimming and J lost 4 bases, with 8 bases between them. The CDR3 spans 14 residues.

This clonotype has ten or more counts. The V and J genes are TRBV12-3 or TRBV12-4 and TRBJ2-7, with 13 positions matching TRBD2. The J segment lost 5 bases and the V segment lost 6 bases, leaving 7 bases of the junction unmatched. The CDR3 contains 15 residues. Here the CDR3 reads CASRARTSGSNEQYF. The CDR3 nucleotides are TGTGCCAGCAGAGCCAGGACTAGCGGGAGCAACGAGCAGTACTTC.

The table lists this clonotype with many counts. This chain uses TRBV20-1 with TRBJ2-3; D is unresolved. V shed 2 bases and J shed 1 base, with 10 bases lying between them. The CDR3 is 14 residues long. Germline V gene sequence: CDR1 DFQATT, CDR2 SNEGSKA (reference sequence). CDR3 region: CSARPPWGTDTQYF. Here the CDR3 DNA reads TGCAGTGCTAGACCACCTTGGGGCACAGATACGCAGTATTTT.

This clonotype was seen repeatedly, ten times or more. This chain links TRBV28 with TRBJ2-1; TRBD1 is a possible D gene (5 bases). The CDR3 has 15 residues. Trimming removed 5 bases from V and 3 bases from J, with 14 bases in between. CDR1 and CDR2 from the germline V gene are MDHEN and SYDVKM. DNA of the CDR3: TGTGCCAGCAGTGACACCGGACACAGCTACAATGAGCAGTTCTTC. Translation gives CASSDTGHSYNEQFF.

This clonotype came up many times. The chain links TRBV27 to TRBJ2-1, with D uncertain. The germline gives CDR1 MNHEY, CDR2 SMNVEV (reference sequence). CDR3 length equals 15 residues. Trimming removed 7 bases from V and 2 bases from J, with 15 bases in between. The CDR3 loop is CASTLARATYNEQFF. CDR3 in DNA: TGTGCCAGCACCCTTGCTAGGGCTACCTACAATGAGCAGTTCTTC.

The chain has TRBV20-1 and TRBJ2-6; D call uncertain. The CDR3 is 18 residues long. Germline loops: CDR1 DFQATT, CDR2 SNEGSKA (reference sequence). V was shortened by 3 bases and J by 0 bases, with 18 bases between the two germline ends. CDR3 nucleotides: TGCAGTGCTAGTGGGTTGCGATCCTCGGGCTCTGGGGCCAACGTCCTGACTTTC. Its translation is CSASGLRSSGSGANVLTF.

This clonotype has at least ten counts. The rearrangement uses TRBV6-2 or TRBV6-3 and TRBJ2-1; 12 bases map to TRBD2. The CDR3 totals 15 residues. CDR1 is MNHEY and CDR2 is SVGEGT in the germline V gene. V was clipped by 5 bases and J by 6 bases; unmatched bases: 5. CDR3 bases: TGTGCCAGCAGTATTGGACTAGCGGGGCTCAATGAGCAGTTCTTC. Its translation: CASSIGLAGLNEQFF.

This clonotype was counted many times. This sequence joins TRBV29-1 and TRBJ2-7, with D hard to call. The CDR3 is 11 amino acids. Deletions cut 5 bases from V and 5 bases from J, with 10 bases between. The germline gives CDR1 SQVTM, CDR2 ANQGSEA. The CDR3 DNA sequence: TGCAGCGTTTTTAGGCGAGACGAGCAGTACTTC. This codes for CSVFRRDEQYF.

The rearrangement joins TRBV7-3 to TRBJ2-1; D not certain. The V gene lost 1 base and the J gene lost 3 bases, with 10 bases spanning the gap. Germline lookup yields CDR1 SGHTA and CDR2 FQGTGA. This CDR3 region has 15 residues. CDR3 loop: CASSLSSSVYNEQFF. The DNA of the CDR3 is TGTGCCAGCAGCTTAAGCTCCTCCGTCTACAATGAGCAGTTCTTC.

This clonotype was detected ten times or more. The chain recombines TRBV5-1 with TRBJ2-3; D not certain. Between the trimmed V and J ends, which lost 6 bases and 2 bases, there was a span of 10 bases. CDR1 is SGHRS, CDR2 YFSETQ, per germline. This CDR3 spans 13 amino acids. CDR3 loop: CASTHPPTDTQYF. The CDR3 DNA follows: TGCGCCAGCACCCACCCCCCCACAGATACGCAGTATTTT.

This clonotype has a count of ten or more. The chain's CDR3 is CASSLVGGLAGFNEQYF. As DNA, the CDR3 is TGTGCCAGCAGTTTGGTCGGGGGACTAGCGGGGTTCAACGAGCAGTACTTC. The rearrangement joins TRBV27 to TRBJ2-7; 13 bases are a match to TRBD2. With V trimmed by 3 bases and J by 5 bases, 10 bases remained unmatched. CDR3 length equals 17 residues. In germline, CDR1 is MNHEY, CDR2 SMNVEV (reference sequence).

The chain recombines TRBV28 with TRBJ2-3, with 8 bases matching TRBD1. The CDR3 covers 15 residues. The trim removed 4 bases at V and 4 bases at J, leaving 7 bases unmatched. Germline values: CDR1 MDHEN, CDR2 SYDVKM. CDR3 protein: CASSSWTGIPDTQYF. The CDR3 DNA reads as TGTGCCAGCAGTTCTTGGACAGGGATCCCAGATACGCAGTATTTT.

This sequence joins TRBV3-1 and TRBJ2-5; TRBD1 agrees at 7 bases. Germline CDR1 and CDR2: LGHDT and YNNKEL (reference sequence). The ends lost 1 base at V and 8 bases at J; junction bases unmatched: 10. This CDR3 region has 15 residues. In nucleotides, the CDR3 is TGTGCCAGCAGCCAAGGGACAGGACCCAAGAACACCCAGTACTTC. Its translation: CASSQGTGPKNTQYF.

This clonotype has just a few counts. This sequence joins TRBV29-1 and TRBJ2-1; TRBD2 aligns across 14 bases. CDR1 and CDR2 (germline): SQVTM, ANQGSEA. V shed 6 bases, J shed 1 base, and the junction held 2 bases outside the gene matches. The CDR3 length is 15 residues. The DNA for the CDR3 is TGCAGCGTGGGGACTAGCGGGGGTTCCTACAATGAGCAGTTCTTC. It is translated as CSVGTSGGSYNEQFF.

This clonotype showed up just a few times. The CDR3 loop is CSASGTRINQPQHF. CDR3 bases: TGCAGTGCTAGTGGGACACGGATTAATCAGCCCCAGCATTTT. J is TRBJ1-5 and V is TRBV20-1; maybe TRBD1 (6 bases). This CDR3 is built from 14 residues. The germline V gene has CDR1 DFQATT and CDR2 SNEGSKA (reference sequence). The V and J ends lost 3 bases and 4 bases respectively, with 13 bases between them.

This clonotype was seen ten or more times. The chain carries TRBV20-1 and TRBJ1-3; D is possibly TRBD1 (6 bases). Trimming removed 5 bases at V and 3 bases at J, with 11 bases between. The CDR3 runs 13 residues. Germline assignment: CDR1 DFQATT and CDR2 SNEGSKA (reference sequence). Written as DNA, the CDR3 is TGCAGTGCTCGAGGGGGGTTTGGAAACACCATATATTTT. Encoded protein: CSARGGFGNTIYF.

The chain joins TRBV6-5 to TRBJ2-1; 7 bases map to TRBD1. The CDR3 is made up of 16 amino acids. Germline V gene data show CDR1 as MNHEY and CDR2 as SVGAGI. After removal of 4 bases from V and 4 bases from J, the junction contained 10 bases not matched to a gene. In DNA, the CDR3 is TGTGCCAGCAGTTCCCTAGACAGGGTGACGTACAATGAGCAGTTCTTC. Translating it yields CASSSLDRVTYNEQFF.

The rearrangement links TRBV2 to TRBJ2-1; TRBD1 aligns across 12 bases. Trimming cost V 2 bases and J 8 bases; bases outside gene matches: 7. The CDR3 has 16 amino acids. Germline V gene sequence: CDR1 SNHLY, CDR2 FYNNEI. The CDR3 loop is CASSENPGQGAHEQFF. The CDR3 coding sequence is TGTGCCAGCAGTGAAAACCCGGGACAGGGGGCCCATGAGCAGTTCTTC. Based on the CDR3 plus reference TRBV2 and TRBJ2-1, the full variable domain is EPEVTQTPSHQVTQMGQEVILRCVPISNHLYFYWYRQILGQKVEFLVSFYNNEISEKSEIFDDQFSVERPDGSNFTLKIRSTKLEDSAMYFCASSENPGQGAHEQFFGPGTRLTVL.

The rearrangement uses TRBV7-8 and TRBJ2-5, with 8 bases identical to TRBD2. V dropped 5 bases and J dropped 5; count of bases not matched to a gene: 25. In germline, CDR1 is SGHVS, CDR2 FQNEAQ. This CDR3 has 20 amino acids. CDR3 sequence reads: CASSRMGLGPTDRHLETQYF. The CDR3 DNA is TGTGCCAGCAGCCGTATGGGACTAGGTCCAACCGATCGACACCTGGAGACCCAGTACTTC. Using reference TRBV7-8 and TRBJ2-5 for the parts outside the CDR3, the full variable domain is GAGVSQSPRYKVAKRGQDVALRCDPISGHVSLFWYQQALGQGPEFLTYFQNEAQLDKSGLPSDRFFAERPEGSVSTLKIQRTQQEDSAVYLCASSRMGLGPTDRHLETQYFGPGTRLLVL.

This clonotype was found many times. The chain joins TRBV29-1 to TRBJ2-1; D is unresolved. CDR1 is SQVTM, CDR2 ANQGSEA, per germline. CDR3 length: 14 amino acids. V was trimmed by 1 base and J by 0 bases, leaving 7 bases between them. CDR3 protein: CSVEVTVSYNEQFF. DNA for the CDR3: TGCAGCGTTGAAGTTACAGTCTCCTACAATGAGCAGTTCTTC.

This clonotype was counted at least ten times. This rearrangement joins TRBV7-2 to TRBJ1-2; D might be TRBD1 (5 bases). The CDR3 is made up of 12 amino acids. The V gene lost 3 bases and the J gene lost 7 bases, with 9 bases spanning the gap. CDR1 SGHTA and CDR2 FQGNSA come from the germline V gene. CDR3: CASSFYRSGYTF. The CDR3 bases are TGTGCCAGCAGCTTCTACAGGAGTGGCTACACCTTC. The entire variable domain, with the rest obtained from reference TRBV7-2 and TRBJ1-2, is as follows: GAGVSQSPSNKVTEKGKDVELRCDPISGHTALYWYRQSLGQGLEFLIYFQGNSAPDKSGLPSDRFSAERTGGSVSTLTIQRTQQEDSAVYLCASSFYRSGYTFGSGTRLTVV.

This clonotype was counted only a few times. The gene calls are TRBV20-1 and TRBJ2-1; D is ambiguous. Per the germline V gene, CDR1 is DFQATT and CDR2 is SNEGSKA (reference sequence). The CDR3 consists of 12 residues. Trimming removed 4 bases at V and 15 bases at J, with 19 bases between. CDR3 bases: TGCAGTGCTACGATCCTCTCGGGCTCTAGGTTCTTC. Translation gives CSATILSGSRFF.

The table lists this clonotype with many counts. This chain connects TRBV29-1 to TRBJ1-2; the match to TRBD1 covers 8 bases. The CDR3 extends over 13 amino acids. The V gene end was trimmed by 7 bases and the J gene end by 5 bases; junction bases not matched to a gene: 9. The germline CDR1 and CDR2 sequences are SQVTM and ANQGSEA. Here the CDR3 reads CSAGQGPRYGYTF. In nucleotides, the CDR3 is TGCAGCGCTGGACAGGGCCCCAGATATGGCTACACCTTC.

This clonotype was counted at least ten times. The chain employs TRBV29-1 and TRBJ1-2, with D tentatively TRBD1 (5 bases). The V gene lost 4 bases and the J gene lost 4 bases, with 13 bases spanning the gap. CDR3 length: 13 amino acids. Germline V gives CDR1 SQVTM, CDR2 ANQGSEA. As DNA, the CDR3 is TGCAGCGTTGTGGCAGGGAGGAGCTATGGCTACACCTTC. Its protein product is CSVVAGRSYGYTF.